This TCR beta chain was documented in a study of metastatic and nonmetastatic thyroid tumors. About the research overall: Peripheral blood and tumor or nodule samples from malignant and benign thyroid patients were compared.

All patients reached thyroid surgery having received no treatment beforehand. TCRdb re-analyzed the PCR reads through MiXCR. The data contain around 31,000 clones, approximately 16% of them singletons. There are 12 residues in the CDR3. Trimming removed 5 bases at V and 4 bases at J, with 9 bases between. The germline gives CDR1 DFQATT, CDR2 SNEGSKA (reference sequence). This clone came up many times. Source material: blood. The genes are TRBV20-1 and TRBJ2-1; the D call may be TRBD1 or TRBD2 (5 bases each). The TCR was taken from a male donor with papillary thyroid cancer or a benign thyroid nodule (not recorded which). Some clones in this sample may be carry-over from other donors' samples. The CDR3 DNA follows: TGCAGTGCTGTCGGGGCGTACAATGAGCAGTTCTTC. It translates to CSAVGAYNEQFF.